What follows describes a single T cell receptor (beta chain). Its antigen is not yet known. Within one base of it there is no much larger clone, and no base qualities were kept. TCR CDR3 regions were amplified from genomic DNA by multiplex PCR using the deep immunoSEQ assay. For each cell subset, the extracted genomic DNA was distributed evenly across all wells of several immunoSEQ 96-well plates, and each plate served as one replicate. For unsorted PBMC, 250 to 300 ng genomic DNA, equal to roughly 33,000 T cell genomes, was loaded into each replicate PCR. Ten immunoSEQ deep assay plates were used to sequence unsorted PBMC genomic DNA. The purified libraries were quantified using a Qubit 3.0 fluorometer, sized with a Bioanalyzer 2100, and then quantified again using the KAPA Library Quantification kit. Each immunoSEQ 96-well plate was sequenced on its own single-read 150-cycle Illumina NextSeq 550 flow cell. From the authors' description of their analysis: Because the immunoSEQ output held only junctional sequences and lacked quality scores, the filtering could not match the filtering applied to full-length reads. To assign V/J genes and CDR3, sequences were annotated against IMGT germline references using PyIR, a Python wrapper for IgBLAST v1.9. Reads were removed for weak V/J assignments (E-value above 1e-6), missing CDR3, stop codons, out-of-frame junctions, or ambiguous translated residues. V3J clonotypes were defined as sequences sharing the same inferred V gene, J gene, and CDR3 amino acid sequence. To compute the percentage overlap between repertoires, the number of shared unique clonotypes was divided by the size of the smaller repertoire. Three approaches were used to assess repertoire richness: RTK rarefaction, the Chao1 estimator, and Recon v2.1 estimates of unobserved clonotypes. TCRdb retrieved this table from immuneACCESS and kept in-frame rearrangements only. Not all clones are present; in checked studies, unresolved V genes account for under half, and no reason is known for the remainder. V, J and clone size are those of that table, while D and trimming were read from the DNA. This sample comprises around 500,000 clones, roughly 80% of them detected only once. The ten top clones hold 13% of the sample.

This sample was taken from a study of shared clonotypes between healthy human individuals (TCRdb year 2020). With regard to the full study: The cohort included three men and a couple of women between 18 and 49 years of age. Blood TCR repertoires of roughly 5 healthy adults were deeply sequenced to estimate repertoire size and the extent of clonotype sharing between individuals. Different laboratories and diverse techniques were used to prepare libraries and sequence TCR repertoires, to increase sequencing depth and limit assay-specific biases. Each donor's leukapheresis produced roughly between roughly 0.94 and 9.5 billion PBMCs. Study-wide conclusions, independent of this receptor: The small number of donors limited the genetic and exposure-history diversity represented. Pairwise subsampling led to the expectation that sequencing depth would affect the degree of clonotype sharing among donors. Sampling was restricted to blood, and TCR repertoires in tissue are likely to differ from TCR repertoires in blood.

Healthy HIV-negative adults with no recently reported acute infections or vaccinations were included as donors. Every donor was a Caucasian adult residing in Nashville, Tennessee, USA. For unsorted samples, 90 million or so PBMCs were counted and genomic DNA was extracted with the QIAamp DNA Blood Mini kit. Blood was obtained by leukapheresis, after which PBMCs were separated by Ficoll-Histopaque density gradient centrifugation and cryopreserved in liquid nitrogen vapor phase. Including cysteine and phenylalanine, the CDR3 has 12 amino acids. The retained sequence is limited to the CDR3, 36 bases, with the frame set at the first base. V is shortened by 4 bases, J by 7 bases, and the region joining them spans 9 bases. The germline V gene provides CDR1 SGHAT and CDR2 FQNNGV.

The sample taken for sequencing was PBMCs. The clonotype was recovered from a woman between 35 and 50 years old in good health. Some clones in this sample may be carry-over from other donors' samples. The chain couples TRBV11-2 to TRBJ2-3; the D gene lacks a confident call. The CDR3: CASSSPGNTQYF. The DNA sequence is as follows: TGTGCCAGCAGCTCGCCAGGAAATACGCAGTATTTT. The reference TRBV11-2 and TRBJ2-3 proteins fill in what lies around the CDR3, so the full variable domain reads EAGVAQSPRYKIIEKRQSVAFWCNPISGHATLYWYQQILGQGPKLLIQFQNNGVVDDSQLPKDRFSAERLKGVDSTLKIQPAKLEDSAVYLCASSSPGNTQYFGPGTRLTVL.